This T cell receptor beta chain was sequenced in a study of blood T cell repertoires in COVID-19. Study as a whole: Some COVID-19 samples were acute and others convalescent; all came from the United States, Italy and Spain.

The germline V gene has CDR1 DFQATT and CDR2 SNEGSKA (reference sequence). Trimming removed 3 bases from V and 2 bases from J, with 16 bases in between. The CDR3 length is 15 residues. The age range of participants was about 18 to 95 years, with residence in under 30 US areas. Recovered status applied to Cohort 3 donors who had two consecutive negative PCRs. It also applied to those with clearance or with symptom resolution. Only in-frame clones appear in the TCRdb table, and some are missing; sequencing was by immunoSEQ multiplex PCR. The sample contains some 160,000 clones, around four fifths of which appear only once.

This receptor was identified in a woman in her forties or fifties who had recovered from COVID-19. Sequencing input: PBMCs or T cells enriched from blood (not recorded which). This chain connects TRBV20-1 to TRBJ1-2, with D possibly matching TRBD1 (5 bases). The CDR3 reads CSASRGGSQNYGYTF. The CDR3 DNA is TGCAGTGCTAGTCGCGGGGGGTCACAGAACTATGGCTACACCTTC.